These 30 T cell receptor beta chains were all obtained from the same sample, sequenced in a study of identical twins (dated by TCRdb to about 2016). To prepare the library, 5' RACE was applied. Sequencing took place on an Illumina HiSeq 2000. TCRdb handled the public reads itself, with Q25 trimming in fastp and clone calling in MiXCR, and kept productive beta chains. Rows merge per CDR3 protein into single entries with the most common DNA and genes. Counted in this sample were some 1,600,000 distinct CDR3 sequences; around a third of them appeared once. The leading ten clones occupy about 0.25% of the sample. The material sequenced was cord blood. All receptors derive from a newborn girl in good health.

This clonotype was seen only once. J is TRBJ1-2 and V is TRBV20-1; 8 bases match TRBD1. The germline gives CDR1 DFQATT, CDR2 SNEGSKA (reference sequence). Trimming cost V 1 base and J 4 bases; bases outside gene matches: 5. The CDR3 extends over 14 amino acids. CDR3 in amino acids: CSARGDRRLYGYTF. The CDR3 DNA sequence: TGCAGTGCTAGAGGGGACAGGCGCCTCTATGGCTACACCTTC.

The J gene is TRBJ1-2, the V gene TRBV5-1; a weak D match, TRBD1 (5 bases). Germline CDR1 reads SGHRS; CDR2 reads YFSETQ. This CDR3 comprises 15 residues. V was trimmed by 4 bases and J by 4 bases, leaving 17 bases between them. This CDR3 reads CASSLRGRESYGYTF. The CDR3 DNA is TGCGCCAGCAGCCTAAGGGGCAGGGAGAGCTATGGCTACACCTTC.

This chain joins TRBV24-1 and TRBJ2-3; no firm D call. The germline V gene encodes CDR1 KGHDR and CDR2 SFDVKD. The CDR3 covers 17 residues. V gave up 3 bases and J gave up 1 base, with 16 bases separating them. CDR3 loop: CATSDKGRGSGTDTQYF. CDR3 DNA sequence: TGTGCCACCAGTGATAAAGGACGCGGATCTGGCACAGATACGCAGTATTTT.

The V call is TRBV2, the J call TRBJ1-2; D perhaps matches TRBD1 (6 bases). Trimming left V 6 bases short and J 0 bases short, with 11 bases between. Looked up from germline, CDR1 is SNHLY and CDR2 is FYNNEI. CDR3 length: 14 residues. CDR3 sequence: CASRRQASNYGYTF. The CDR3 bases are TGTGCCAGCAGGCGACAGGCTTCTAACTATGGCTACACCTTC.

The gene calls are TRBV28 and TRBJ1-1, with a tentative D call TRBD1 (6 bases). The V end was cut by 2 bases, the J end by 1 base, with 17 bases between. Germline assignment: CDR1 MDHEN and CDR2 SYDVKM. This CDR3 region has 17 residues. CDR3 DNA: TGTGCCAGCAGTTTACTGTCAGGGGTTGAGAGGAACACTGAAGCTTTCTTT. Protein: CASSLLSGVERNTEAFF.

This chain links TRBV12-3 or TRBV12-4 with TRBJ1-2; 7 bases fit TRBD1. The CDR3 totals 15 residues. J gave up 5 bases and V 1 base, and 7 bases lay outside the gene matches. CDR3 in DNA: TGTGCCAGCAGTTTAGAGGGGGCGATAGAGTATGGCTACACCTTC. It is translated as CASSLEGAIEYGYTF.

This chain links TRBV7-2 with TRBJ2-5; a weak D match, TRBD2 (6 bases). The end of the DNA fits TRBJ2-4 better, so the J call may be wrong. This CDR3 spans 15 amino acids. Germline V gene sequence: CDR1 SGHTA, CDR2 FQGNSA. The chain's CDR3 is CASSPGFRGRNIQYF. DNA of the CDR3: TGTGCCAGCAGCCCCGGTTTCCGGGGGAGAAACATTCAGTACTTC.

The CDR3 DNA is TGCAGTGCTAGAGTAACCGGGACAGGGGAACTGTTTTTT. As protein: CSARVTGTGELFF. The chain is built from TRBV20-1 and TRBJ1-4, with TRBD1 matching over 10 bases. Trimming took 1 base from V and 12 from J; bases not matched to a gene: 5. Germline assignment: CDR1 DFQATT and CDR2 SNEGSKA (reference sequence). The CDR3 totals 13 residues.

On this clonotype: A read error may be the cause here, since a much bigger clone is one base away. The chain carries TRBV29-1 and TRBJ2-7; tentative D call: TRBD1 (6 bases). CDR3 length: 13 amino acids. Germline CDR1 SQVTM, CDR2 ANQGSEA. CDR3 DNA sequence: TGCAGCGTTGAAGAGGACAGCTACTACAAGCAGTACTTC. The encoded protein is CSVEEDSYYKQYF.

The gene calls are TRBV3-1 and TRBJ2-5; TRBD2 matches 9 bases. CDR1 and CDR2 (germline): LGHDT, YNNKEL (reference sequence). Trimming at V came to 0 bases and at J to 11 bases, leaving 10 bases not matched to a gene. The CDR3 loop spans 15 amino acids. This chain's CDR3 is CASSQDSGRYNEQYF. DNA of the CDR3: TGTGCCAGCAGCCAAGATAGCGGGAGATACAATGAGCAGTACTTC.

V gene TRBV21-1 combines with J gene TRBJ2-7; no check of the table's D call, TRBD1, against the DNA was made. TRBV21-1 is designated a pseudogene. This CDR3 is 16 amino acids long. The chain's CDR3 is CASSKAGTGGSYEQYF. In nucleotides, the CDR3 is TGTGCCAGCAGCAAAGCCGGGACAGGCGGTTCGTACGAGCAGTACTTC.

The V gene is TRBV21-1, the J gene TRBJ2-3. TRBV21-1 is classified as a pseudogene. There are 20 residues in the CDR3. The CDR3, as DNA: TGTGCCAGCAGCAAAGGCCTGGAACCGGCTCGAGCGATGATCCTGGATACGCAGTATTTT. Translation: CASSKGLEPARAMILDTQYF.

This chain links TRBV28 with TRBJ1-1; a weak D match, TRBD1 (6 bases). CDR3 length: 14 residues. With 6 bases removed from V and 0 bases from J, the gap between germline ends came to 11 bases. Looked up from germline, CDR1 is MDHEN and CDR2 is SYDVKM. CDR3 coding DNA: TGTGCCAGCAGGGCGGACAGTATGAACACTGAAGCTTTCTTT. Translating it yields CASRADSMNTEAFF.

The V and J genes are TRBV28 and TRBJ2-1; 11 bases are a match to TRBD2. The V gene end was trimmed by 6 bases and the J gene end by 8 bases; junction bases not matched to a gene: 15. The CDR3 is made up of 17 amino acids. Germline values: CDR1 MDHEN, CDR2 SYDVKM. CDR3 sequence reads: CASSLAGGPEVLDEQFF. The CDR3 nucleotides read TGTGCCAGCAGCTTAGCGGGAGGGCCCGAGGTTCTCGATGAGCAGTTCTTC.

This clonotype was detected many times. At one end the junction does not follow the germline gene, possibly because of a read error. The chain links TRBV7-2 to TRBJ2-7, with a weak D call TRBD2 (6 bases). The CDR3 runs to 15 residues. Germline CDR1 SGHTA, CDR2 FQGNSA. The CDR3 spells CASSLGLAVPYEQYF. The CDR3 DNA sequence: TGTGCCAGCAGTTTAGGGTTAGCGGTACCCTACGAGCAGTACTTC.

The rearrangement uses TRBV27 and TRBJ2-3; 12 nucleotides align to TRBD2. The CDR3 sequence is 15 residues long. Germline-derived CDR1 and CDR2 are MNHEY and SMNVEV (reference sequence). The junction had 4 bases not matched to a gene; V was cut back by 6 bases and J by 3 bases. CDR3 loop: CASRQTSGRTDTQYF. CDR3 bases: TGTGCCAGCAGGCAGACTAGCGGGAGAACAGATACGCAGTATTTT.

Concerning this clonotype: At one boundary the junction diverges from the germline segment, which might be a read error. The chain couples TRBV25-1 to TRBJ2-3; D gene uncertain. The CDR3 has 12 amino acids. Germline CDR1 reads MGHDK; CDR2 reads SYGVNS. The CDR3 loop is CASSESTDTRYF. Here the CDR3 DNA reads TGTGCCAGCAGTGAATCCACAGATACGCGGTATTTT.

This clonotype was seen a handful of times. In DNA form, the CDR3 reads TGTGCCAGCAGCTTGTTAGGGATGGATGGCTACACCTTC. It yields the protein CASSLLGMDGYTF. J is TRBJ1-2 and V is TRBV5-8; D uncertain. CDR3 length: 13 amino acids. Trimming removed 1 base at V and 6 bases at J, with 10 bases between. Germline lookup yields CDR1 SGHTS and CDR2 YDEGEE.

The rearrangement joins TRBV7-2 to TRBJ1-4; D unresolved. The germline V gene encodes CDR1 SGHTA and CDR2 FQGNSA. This CDR3 has 14 amino acids. Trimming shortened V by 2 bases and J by 4 bases, and 8 bases separated the two germline ends. CDR3 in amino acids: CASSLRVRNEKLFF. CDR3 in DNA: TGTGCCAGCAGCTTAAGGGTCCGTAATGAAAAACTGTTTTTT.

The chain has TRBV25-1 and TRBJ1-5, with TRBD1 matching over 8 bases. From germline, CDR1 is MGHDK and CDR2 SYGVNS. The J segment lost 1 base and the V segment lost 3 bases, leaving 5 bases of the junction unmatched. This CDR3 has 16 amino acids. CDR3 residues: CASSESGGASNQPQHF. The CDR3 nucleotides are TGTGCCAGCAGTGAGTCAGGGGGCGCGAGCAATCAGCCCCAGCATTTT.

Details on this clonotype: It may be a read error: a sequence one base away is much more abundant. This rearrangement joins TRBV12-3 or TRBV12-4 to TRBJ2-3, with D tentatively TRBD2 (6 bases). The CDR3 is 12 amino acids. CDR3 coding DNA: TGTGCCAGCAGCACCGGGAGTAATACGCAGTCTTTT. It yields the protein CASSTGSNTQSF.

V gene TRBV12-3 or TRBV12-4 combines with J gene TRBJ1-1, with no clear D. Trimming shortened V by 3 bases and J by 0 bases, and 17 bases separated the two germline ends. The CDR3 runs to 17 residues. The CDR3 DNA sequence: TGTGCCAGCAGTTTGCACTTAACCGGCCCTATGAACACTGAAGCTTTCTTT. Its protein is CASSLHLTGPMNTEAFF.

The sample holds a few counts of this clonotype. This chain connects TRBV6-5 to TRBJ1-2; D uncertain. Germline V gene sequence: CDR1 MNHEY, CDR2 SVGAGI. Trimming pared 6 bases from V and 4 bases from J, leaving 12 bases between. The length of the CDR3 is 13 residues. The CDR3 spells CASSRGLPYGYTF. DNA for the CDR3: TGTGCCAGCAGCCGCGGCCTACCCTATGGCTACACCTTC.

The chain couples TRBV7-8 to TRBJ2-5; D is uncertain. Germline V gene lookup returns CDR1 SGHVS and CDR2 FQNEAQ. Between the trimmed V and J ends, which lost 1 base and 1 base, there was a span of 10 bases. This CDR3 region has 15 residues. In DNA, the CDR3 is TGTGCCAGCAGCTTAGTGGGCGAATTCCAAGAGACCCAGTACTTC. This codes for CASSLVGEFQETQYF.

The rearrangement links TRBV3-1 to TRBJ2-2; 8 nucleotides match TRBD1. Germline assignment: CDR1 LGHDT and CDR2 YNNKEL (reference sequence). The CDR3 contains 17 residues. Trimming removed 3 bases from V and 0 bases from J; junction bases left unmatched: 6. The CDR3 DNA sequence: TGTGCCAGCAGCCACAAAACGACAGGGGCGAACACCGGGGAGCTGTTTTTT. Translation gives CASSHKTTGANTGELFF.

The chain is built from TRBV10-3 and TRBJ2-5; no clear D gene. Germline V gene data show CDR1 as ENHRY and CDR2 as SYGVKD. V lost 7 bases, J lost 1 base, and 13 bases lay in between. The CDR3 covers 14 residues. DNA for the CDR3: TGTGCCATCAAAGGCCTCTACCCCCAAGAGACCCAGTACTTC. It translates to CAIKGLYPQETQYF.

The genes are TRBV10-3 and TRBJ1-1, with D perhaps TRBD1 (5 bases). The CDR3 has 14 residues. V lost 4 bases, J lost 3 bases, and 12 bases lay in between. Germline V gene lookup returns CDR1 ENHRY and CDR2 SYGVKD. The DNA for the CDR3 is TGTGCCATCAGTGTTGTGGGACCGGACACTGAAGCTTTCTTT. Translation gives CAISVVGPDTEAFF.

This clonotype was detected many times. The chain employs TRBV5-1 and TRBJ2-1; D is undetermined. The CDR3 extends over 14 amino acids. Germline V gene data show CDR1 as SGHRS and CDR2 as YFSETQ. Deletions cut 0 bases from V and 7 bases from J, with 11 bases between. The CDR3 region has the DNA TGCGCCAGCAGCTTGGACGTGGTGGGGAATGAGCAGTTCTTC. Protein sequence: CASSLDVVGNEQFF. Drawing the rest from reference TRBV5-1 and TRBJ2-1, the complete variable domain is KAGVTQTPRYLIKTRGQQVTLSCSPISGHRSVSWYQQTPGQGLQFLFEYFSETQRNKGNFPGRFSGRQFSNSRSEMNVSTLELGDSALYLCASSLDVVGNEQFFGPGTRLTVL.

This clonotype was picked up a small number of times. V usage is TRBV20-1 and J usage is TRBJ1-5; tentatively, D is TRBD1 (5 bases). CDR3 length equals 15 residues. The germline V and J ends were trimmed by 0 bases and 3 bases, with 12 bases remaining between them. In germline, CDR1 is DFQATT, CDR2 SNEGSKA (reference sequence). DNA of the CDR3: TGCAGTGCTAGAGAGGTCGCAGGGACCAATCAGCCCCAGCATTTT. It yields the protein CSAREVAGTNQPQHF.

This clonotype was seen a handful of times. The genes are TRBV12-3 or TRBV12-4 and TRBJ2-2, with TRBD1 as a possible D gene (5 bases). The CDR3 length is 15 residues. Trimming removed 1 base at V and 4 bases at J, with 10 bases between. CDR3 coding DNA: TGTGCCAGCAGTTTAGTAGGGGTTGCCACCGGGGAGCTGTTTTTT. Translation: CASSLVGVATGELFF.